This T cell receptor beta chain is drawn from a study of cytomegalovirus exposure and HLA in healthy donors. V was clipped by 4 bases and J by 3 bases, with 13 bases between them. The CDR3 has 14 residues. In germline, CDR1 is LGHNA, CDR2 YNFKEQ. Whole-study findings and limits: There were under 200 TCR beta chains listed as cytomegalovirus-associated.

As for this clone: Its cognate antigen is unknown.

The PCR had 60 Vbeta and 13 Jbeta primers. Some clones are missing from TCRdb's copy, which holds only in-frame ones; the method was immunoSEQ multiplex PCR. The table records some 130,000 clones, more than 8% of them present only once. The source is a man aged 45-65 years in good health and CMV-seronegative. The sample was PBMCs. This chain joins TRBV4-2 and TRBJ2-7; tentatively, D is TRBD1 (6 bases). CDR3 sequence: CASSLPGTIYEQYF. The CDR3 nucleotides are TGTGCCAGCAGCCTACCCGGGACAATCTACGAGCAGTACTTC.